This entry lists 9 T cell receptor beta chains sequenced from one sample in a study of post-analysis software for immune sequencing data. Study results and caveats: TRBV5-6, TRBV5-1 and TRBV20-1 belonged to a set of about 5 TRBV segments that were more frequent in patients than controls.

Sequencing libraries made from TCR beta cDNA carried unique molecular identifiers. Each CDR3 protein is one row after TCRdb ran MiXCR on the PCR reads. Among about 540,000 distinct CDR3 sequences, 34% were seen once, and the ten largest hold less than 6%. The antigens for these receptors are not known. The sequenced sample consisted of blood. The receptors come from a girl aged 2 to 17 with multiple sclerosis.

V and J are TRBV5-1 and TRBJ1-2; D is ambiguous. Trimming stripped 0 bases from V and 6 bases from J, with 12 bases between. The CDR3 runs 14 residues. Germline CDR1 reads SGHRS; CDR2 reads YFSETQ. This chain's CDR3 is CASSLVLGGDGYTF. In DNA form, the CDR3 reads TGCGCCAGCAGCTTGGTTCTGGGTGGTGATGGCTACACCTTC. The variable domain in full, completed from reference TRBV5-1 and TRBJ1-2, reads KAGVTQTPRYLIKTRGQQVTLSCSPISGHRSVSWYQQTPGQGLQFLFEYFSETQRNKGNFPGRFSGRQFSNSRSEMNVSTLELGDSALYLCASSLVLGGDGYTFGSGTRLTVV.

V gene TRBV6-9 combines with J gene TRBJ2-7; 9 nucleotides agree with TRBD1. The length of the CDR3 is 14 residues. V shed 7 bases and J 6 bases; nucleotides not matched to a gene: 10. The germline gives CDR1 MNHGY, CDR2 SVAAGI. CDR3 bases: TGTGCCAGCACCCTGGGGACAGGGAGGGGCGAGCAGTACTTC. This sequence encodes CASTLGTGRGEQYF.

The chain has TRBV6-5 and TRBJ1-2, with D perhaps TRBD1 (5 bases). Per germline, CDR1 MNHEY and CDR2 SVGAGI. Trimming removed 0 bases at V and 2 bases at J, with 10 bases between. The CDR3 has 15 amino acids. The CDR3 DNA reads TGTGCCAGCAGTTACTCGAATCAGGGAAACTATGGCTACACCTTC. This encodes CASSYSNQGNYGYTF.

With regard to this clonotype: Because the CDR3 is missing its conserved closing phenylalanine or tryptophan, this is likely a read error. The rearrangement links TRBV11-1 to TRBJ1-6; D call uncertain. The CDR3 extends over 14 amino acids. Trimming stripped 4 bases from V and 8 bases from J, with 12 bases between. The germline gives CDR1 SGHAT, CDR2 FQDESV (reference sequence). The CDR3 loop is CASSSVPEHSPLHL. The DNA for the CDR3 is TGTGCCAGCAGCTCGGTACCAGAACATTCACCCCTCCACTTG.

In its sample, this clonotype was seen a few times. The rearrangement uses TRBV6-2 or TRBV6-3 and TRBJ1-6; TRBD1 matches 10 bases. The germline CDR1 and CDR2 sequences are MNHEY and SVGEGT. The CDR3 extends over 15 amino acids. J lost 8 bases, V lost 5 bases, and 6 bases had no gene match. CDR3 coding DNA: TGTGCCAGCAGTCCGGGACAGGGGAAGGATTCACCCCTCCACTTT. Translation: CASSPGQGKDSPLHF.

This clonotype was counted a few times. The CDR3 DNA is TGTGCCAGCAGCAGTTCCAGGACAGGGGGGCATGCGGAGCAGTTCTTC. Protein product: CASSSSRTGGHAEQFF. The V and J genes are TRBV21-1 and TRBJ2-1; the table calls TRBD1, which could not be checked here. TRBV21-1 is classified as a pseudogene. CDR3 length: 16 amino acids.

This chain joins TRBV24-1 and TRBJ1-5; D unresolved. The V end was cut by 2 bases, the J end by 1 base, with 8 bases between. This CDR3 comprises 15 residues. Per germline, CDR1 KGHDR and CDR2 SFDVKD. The CDR3 DNA reads TGTGCCACCAGTGATTCCTCCACCAGCAATCAGCCCCAGCATTTT. This encodes CATSDSSTSNQPQHF.

V usage is TRBV14 and J usage is TRBJ2-3; D may be TRBD1 (5 bases). The CDR3 length is 14 residues. CDR1 is SGHDN and CDR2 is FVKESK in the germline V gene. V was shortened by 4 bases and J by 5 bases, with 13 bases between the two germline ends. CDR3 region: CASSRGQRLDTQYF. The CDR3 DNA reads as TGTGCCAGCAGCCGCGGACAAAGATTAGATACGCAGTATTTT.

The chain joins TRBV5-5 to TRBJ2-5; D not certain. Germline V lookup: CDR1 SGHKS, CDR2 YYEKEE (reference sequence). The germline V and J ends were trimmed by 5 bases and 3 bases, with 11 bases remaining between them. This CDR3 is built from 13 residues. For the CDR3, the DNA is TGTGCCAGCAGTAAGATACAGAAAGAGACCCAGTACTTC. Residues: CASSKIQKETQYF.